A single TCR beta chain is shown here with its context. This entry belongs to a study of blood T cell repertoires in COVID-19. Original processing methods: Amplifying reference gene primers gave estimates of nucleated cell counts. Some clones are missing from TCRdb's copy, which holds only in-frame ones; the method was immunoSEQ multiplex PCR. D and trimming were read from the DNA, whereas the V and J calls and clone size are those reported in that table. Of about 260,000 clones in the sample, 91% were seen once. The V gene lost 0 bases and the J gene lost 1 base, with 8 bases spanning the gap. The length of the CDR3 is 15 residues. CDR1 is SGHTA and CDR2 is FQGNSA in the germline V gene.

The sequenced sample was peripheral blood. The V gene is TRBV7-2, the J gene TRBJ2-3; D is possibly TRBD2 (5 bases). The clonotype comes from a person under 35 with COVID-19, enrolled during active disease. The chain's CDR3 is CASSLAVGGTDTQYF. The CDR3 DNA is TGTGCCAGCAGCTTAGCCGTGGGAGGCACAGATACGCAGTATTTT. The entire variable domain, with the rest obtained from reference TRBV7-2 and TRBJ2-3, is as follows: GAGVSQSPSNKVTEKGKDVELRCDPISGHTALYWYRQSLGQGLEFLIYFQGNSAPDKSGLPSDRFSAERTGGSVSTLTIQRTQQEDSAVYLCASSLAVGGTDTQYFGPGTRLTVL.